The T cell receptor beta chain described here comes from a study of shared clonotypes between healthy human individuals. Study observations and caveats: Despite large depth, rarefaction showed incomplete sorted-subset sequencing.

Here immunoSEQ multiplex PCR was the method, and the copy in TCRdb shows in-frame clones only, minus some. The sample shows more than 1,200,000 clones, less than 99% of them seen only once. Comments on this clone: What it binds is not known.

This receptor was taken from a man aged 25 to 45 in good health. The sequenced sample consisted of naive CD4+ T cells sorted from blood. Indicated subset: CD45RA+ positively selected.

The CDR3 is CASGASSYNEQFF. CDR3 nucleotide sequence: TGTGCCTCCGGGGCCAGCTCCTACAATGAGCAGTTCTTC. The chain combines TRBV11-3 with TRBJ2-1, with D perhaps TRBD1 or TRBD2 (5 bases each). CDR3 length equals 13 residues. V was clipped by 11 bases and J by 0 bases, with 11 bases between them. Germline V gene data show CDR1 as SGHNT and CDR2 as YENEEA.